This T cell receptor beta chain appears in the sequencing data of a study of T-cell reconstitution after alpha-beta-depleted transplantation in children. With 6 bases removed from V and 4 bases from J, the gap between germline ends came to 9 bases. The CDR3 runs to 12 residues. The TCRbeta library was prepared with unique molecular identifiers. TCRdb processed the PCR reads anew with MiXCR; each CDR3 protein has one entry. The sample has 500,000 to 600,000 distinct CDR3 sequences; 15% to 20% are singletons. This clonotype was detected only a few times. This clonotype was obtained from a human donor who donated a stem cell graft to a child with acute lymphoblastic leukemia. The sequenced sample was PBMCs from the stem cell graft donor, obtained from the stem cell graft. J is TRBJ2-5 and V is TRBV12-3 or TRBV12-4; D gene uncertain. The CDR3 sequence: CASSPFGETQYF. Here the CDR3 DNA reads TGTGCCAGCAGCCCTTTCGGAGAGACCCAGTACTTC.